The rows below give T cell receptor beta chains drawn from one sample of a study of blood T cell repertoires in COVID-19. Sequencing used immunoSEQ multiplex PCR; TCRdb keeps in-frame clones, though not all of them. This repertoire shows nearly 30,000 clones, 70% to 90% found once; its top ten account for 9.9%. Specimen: peripheral blood. These receptors were obtained from a human donor in a cohort sampled during active COVID-19. The CDR3 runs from the conserved cysteine through the conserved F or W. Each record gives: D gene, V gene, CDR3 length, J gene, CDR3 DNA, CDR3 protein. D genes are given only for firm matches.

>-|TRBV6-2/TRBV6-3|15|TRBJ2-5
TGTGCCAGCAGTACCGGGACTGGAGTCCAAGAGACCCAGTACTTC
CASSTGTGVQETQYF
>-|TRBV13|13|TRBJ1-1
TGTGCCAGCAGCCAGGGCCTGAACACTGAAGCTTTCTTT
CASSQGLNTEAFF
>TRBD1|TRBV5-1|13|TRBJ2-5
TGCGCCAGCAGCCCGGGGACAGAGGAGACCCAGTACTTC
CASSPGTEETQYF
>TRBD1|TRBV7-8|14|TRBJ1-2
TGTGCCAGCAGCCTACCCGACAGGGGGGATGGCTACACCTTC
CASSLPDRGDGYTF
>TRBD2|TRBV2|15|TRBJ2-3
TGTGCCAGCACCGTAAAAGCGGGGGGTCTTTATACGCAGTATTTT
CASTVKAGGLYTQYF
>-|TRBV6-1|13|TRBJ1-5
TGTGCCAGCAGTGAAGGAGGCAATCAGCCCCAGCATTTT
CASSEGGNQPQHF
>TRBD2|TRBV9|16|TRBJ2-3
TGTGCCAGCAGTAAAGTCGGGGGGTTTACCACAGATACGCAGTATTTT
CASSKVGGFTTDTQYF
>-|TRBV4-1|14|TRBJ1-2
TGCGCCAGCAGCCAAGAGCGGGGGCCGGGGGGCTACACCTTC
CASSQERGPGGYTF
>-|TRBV24-1|14|TRBJ2-7
TGTGCCACCAGTGACACTAGAGGGACCTACGAGCAGTACTTC
CATSDTRGTYEQYF
>-|TRBV28|14|TRBJ1-5
TGTGCCAGCAGTTCGGGGGTTAGCAATCAGCCCCAGCATTTT
CASSSGVSNQPQHF
>-|TRBV28|16|TRBJ1-4
TGTGCCAGCAGTCGCGCTTCACAGGGAACTCGGGAAAAACTGTTTTTT
CASSRASQGTREKLFF
>-|TRBV5-8|17|TRBJ1-1
TGTGCCAGCAGCTTGCCCCCAGGATATCAGAGGAACACTGAAGCTTTCTTT
CASSLPPGYQRNTEAFF
>-|TRBV9|14|TRBJ1-1
TGTGCCAGCAGCGGGGCCTACATGAACACTGAAGCTTTCTTT
CASSGAYMNTEAFF
>TRBD1|TRBV7-2|13|TRBJ2-3
TGTGCCACAGGGACAGGGAGCTGGGATACGCAGTATTTT
CATGTGSWDTQYF
>-|TRBV4-3|14|TRBJ2-7
TGCGCCAGCAGCCAAGGCCTCAGGGCCTACGAGCAGTACTTC
CASSQGLRAYEQYF
>-|TRBV24-1|14|TRBJ2-1
TGTGCCGCGCGGGGGGACAGCTCCTACAATGAGCAGTTCTTC
CAARGDSSYNEQFF
>TRBD1|TRBV29-1|14|TRBJ2-2
TGCAGCGTTGAAGAGGCGCAGGGGGCCGGGGAGCTGTTTTTT
CSVEEAQGAGELFF
>TRBD1|TRBV28|13|TRBJ1-2
TGTGCCAGCAGTTTCCCCAGGGGGGATGGCTACACCTTC
CASSFPRGDGYTF
>TRBD1|TRBV7-9|15|TRBJ2-7
TGTGCCAGCAGCCTATCCGGGACAGGGGCTTTCGAGCAGTACTTC
CASSLSGTGAFEQYF
>TRBD1|TRBV3-1/TRBV3-2|14|TRBJ1-2
TGTGCCAGCAGCACCCGAGGGGGCCGGGAGCGCTACACCTTC
CASSTRGGRERYTF
>TRBD2|TRBV18|15|TRBJ2-7
TGTGCCAGCTCACTACCTAGCGGGGGTCTCAACGAGCAGTACTTC
CASSLPSGGLNEQYF
>-|TRBV21-1|16|TRBJ2-3
TGTGCCAGCAGCAACCACCCAGGGAAACACACAGATACGCAGTATTTT
CASSNHPGKHTDTQYF
>-|TRBV29-1|14|TRBJ2-5
TGCAGCGTTGGTTCCGGGGTCCCGTCCGAGACCCAGTACTTC
CSVGSGVPSETQYF
>TRBD1|TRBV5-1|15|TRBJ2-1
TGCGCCAGCAGCAGGGGACAGGGGGCTTTCGATGAGCAGTTCTTC
CASSRGQGAFDEQFF